The clone carrying this T cell receptor (beta chain) was seen more than once but under ten times. The target antigen is unknown. A 5'RACE template-switching step, the method used to make TCR cDNA, added a universal primer site and UMIs. TCRdb recomputed calls from the 5' RACE reads with MiXCR, one row per CDR3 protein. The top ten clones hold more than 20% of a sample with about 340,000 distinct CDR3 sequences, roughly 4.3% of them seen once. Deletions cut 0 bases from V and 2 bases from J, with 8 bases between. The CDR3 spans 15 residues. Germline values: CDR1 SEHNR, CDR2 FQNEAQ (reference sequence). The data originate from a study of T cells after yellow fever vaccination. Across the study: Libraries from low-cell-number fractions were prepared with the SMART-Seq v4 Ultra Low Input RNA kit. General study findings and limits: Peaking on day 5 versus 15, the secondary response was faster but weaker. The booster response re-showed most primary clones: 96% CD4, approximately 86% CD8.

This specimen consisted of PBMCs, obtained 5 days after the yellow fever booster vaccination. The rearrangement uses TRBV7-9 and TRBJ1-3, with D possibly being TRBD1 (5 bases). This clonotype was obtained from a man between 18 and 29 years old who received the YFV17D yellow fever vaccine. In DNA, the CDR3 is TGTGCCAGCAGCTTAGCCCAGGGCACTGGAAACACCATATATTTT. Translation: CASSLAQGTGNTIYF. Filled out from reference TRBV7-9 and TRBJ1-3, the complete variable domain reads DTGVSQNPRHKITKRGQNVTFRCDPISEHNRLYWYRQTLGQGPEFLTYFQNEAQLEKSRLLSDRFSAERPKGSFSTLEIQRTEQGDSAMYLCASSLAQGTGNTIYFGEGSWLTVV.